The 14 T cell receptor beta chains listed next were all sequenced from one sample in a study of early stage breast cancer tumors (dated by TCRdb to about 2017). Library creation used the immunoSEQ multiplex PCR assay. The clones in this table, taken by TCRdb from immuneACCESS, are in-frame only. Not every clone is retained; where verified, under half of the shortfall comes from an unresolved V gene, and the cause of the rest is unknown. The sample has 25,000 to 30,000 clones on record, approximately 72% of them singletons. The ten largest clones represent 33% of the sample. The sample was blood. The receptors stem from a person between 45 and 65 years old with breast cancer.

The gene calls are TRBV6-5 and TRBJ1-3, with D maybe TRBD1 (5 bases). The CDR3 has 14 residues. Between the trimmed V and J ends, which lost 7 bases and 4 bases, there was a span of 14 bases. Germline CDR1 is MNHEY and CDR2 is SVGAGI. The CDR3 coding sequence is TGTGCCAGCATGGGGGGATCGGGCGGAAACACCATATATTTT. It specifies CASMGGSGGNTIYF.

The V call is TRBV11-2, the J call TRBJ1-1, with a possible D match to TRBD1 (5 bases). Trimming cost V 5 bases and J 0 bases, with 13 bases left between them. The CDR3 is 15 residues long. Per the germline V gene, CDR1 is SGHAT and CDR2 is FQNNGV. The DNA of the CDR3 is TGTGCCAGCAGCCTGACAGACTCCATGAACACTGAAGCTTTCTTT. Translation gives CASSLTDSMNTEAFF.

Only a few counts were recorded for this clone. This rearrangement joins TRBV7-9 to TRBJ2-2, with D tentatively TRBD2 (5 bases). The germline V and J ends were trimmed by 5 bases and 6 bases, with 13 bases remaining between them. This CDR3 region has 14 residues. CDR1 SEHNR and CDR2 FQNEAQ come from the germline V gene (reference sequence). CDR3 region: CASSPQRKPGELFF. In nucleotides, the CDR3 is TGTGCCAGCAGCCCCCAGCGGAAGCCCGGGGAGCTGTTTTTT. Full variable domain (rest looked up from reference TRBV7-9 and TRBJ2-2): DTGVSQNPRHKITKRGQNVTFRCDPISEHNRLYWYRQTLGQGPEFLTYFQNEAQLEKSRLLSDRFSAERPKGSFSTLEIQRTEQGDSAMYLCASSPQRKPGELFFGEGSRLTVL.

The CDR3 DNA reads as TGTGCCACCCGGGGAAGGGGGACACACGGGGGATCTTCTTTCTTT. Translated, it gives CATRGRGTHGGSSFF. This chain connects TRBV10-3 to TRBJ1-1, with D maybe TRBD1 (6 bases). Per the germline V gene, CDR1 is ENHRY and CDR2 is SYGVKD. The CDR3 contains 15 residues. With 10 bases removed from V and 12 bases from J, the gap between germline ends came to 30 bases.

J is TRBJ2-1 and V is TRBV7-2, with 14 bases aligning to TRBD2. The CDR3 spans 14 residues. CDR1 and CDR2 (germline): SGHTA, FQGNSA. The trim removed 4 bases at V and 11 bases at J, leaving 4 bases unmatched. The CDR3: CASSSGLAGEQQFF. The DNA of the CDR3 is TGTGCCAGCAGCTCGGGACTAGCGGGAGAACAGCAGTTCTTC.

The CDR3 reads CASSPRITSGEGDTQYF. Here the CDR3 DNA reads TGTGCCAGCAGCCCCCGTATCACTAGCGGGGAGGGAGATACGCAGTATTTT. This chain uses TRBV4-2 with TRBJ2-3; 10 nucleotides agree with TRBD2. The V gene's germline CDR1 is LGHNA and CDR2 YNFKEQ. The CDR3 runs to 17 residues. The junction had 12 bases not matched to a gene; V was cut back by 4 bases and J by 5 bases.

The chain recombines TRBV7-6 with TRBJ2-7; either TRBD1 or TRBD2 may fit D (5 bases each). The CDR3 has 15 residues. Germline V gene lookup returns CDR1 SGHVS and CDR2 FNYEAQ. V was trimmed by 2 bases and J by 0 bases, leaving 11 bases between them. The CDR3 nucleotides read TGTGCCAGCAGCTTAAATTGGGGGAACTCCTACGAGCAGTACTTC. It encodes CASSLNWGNSYEQYF.

The chain combines TRBV2 with TRBJ1-1; 8 bases align to TRBD1. This CDR3 contains 13 residues. Germline CDR1 reads SNHLY; CDR2 reads FYNNEI. Unmatched junction bases numbered 2, after V lost 0 bases and J lost 8 bases. The CDR3 reads CASSEAGQVEAFF. CDR3 sequence (DNA): TGTGCCAGCAGTGAAGCGGGACAGGTCGAAGCTTTCTTT. The entire variable domain, with the rest obtained from reference TRBV2 and TRBJ1-1, is as follows: EPEVTQTPSHQVTQMGQEVILRCVPISNHLYFYWYRQILGQKVEFLVSFYNNEISEKSEIFDDQFSVERPDGSNFTLKIRSTKLEDSAMYFCASSEAGQVEAFFGQGTRLTVV.

The rearrangement joins TRBV4-1 to TRBJ1-5; no clear D. The V and J ends lost 6 bases and 0 bases respectively, with 12 bases between them. The CDR3 extends over 15 amino acids. Germline V CDR1 and CDR2: MGHRA, YSYEKL. CDR3 coding DNA: TGCGCCAGCAGTCGAACCGATTCTAGCAATCAGCCCCAGCATTTT. Translated: CASSRTDSSNQPQHF.

This chain connects TRBV5-4 to TRBJ2-4; D not certain. V was shortened by 7 bases and J by 7 bases, with 9 bases between the two germline ends. The length of the CDR3 is 11 residues. From germline, CDR1 is SGHNT and CDR2 YYREEE (reference sequence). CDR3 in DNA: TGTGCCAGCGGAACTCAGAACATTCAGTACTTC. As protein: CASGTQNIQYF.

The chain links TRBV6-4 to TRBJ1-1; tentative D call: TRBD1 (5 bases). The CDR3 has 15 residues. Germline CDR1 and CDR2: MRHNA and SNTAGT. Trimming took off 3 bases at V and 1 base at J, with 12 bases between the two ends. In DNA, the CDR3 is TGTGCCAGCAGTGAACAGGCTCTAGGGAACACTGAAGCTTTCTTT. It specifies CASSEQALGNTEAFF.

The V gene is TRBV27, the J gene TRBJ1-5, with D hard to call. The CDR3 consists of 13 residues. V was shortened by 4 bases and J by 0 bases, with 4 bases between the two germline ends. Looked up from germline, CDR1 is MNHEY and CDR2 is SMNVEV (reference sequence). In DNA, the CDR3 is TGTGCCAGCAGTTGGGATAGCAATCAGCCCCAGCATTTT. Its translation: CASSWDSNQPQHF.

The J gene is TRBJ1-4, the V gene TRBV19; 10 nucleotides agree with TRBD1. Germline assignment: CDR1 LNHDA and CDR2 SQIVND (reference sequence). CDR3 length equals 18 residues. V lost 5 bases to trimming and J lost 8 bases; unmatched junction nucleotides: 17. The CDR3 protein is CASSVGGRRDRGNEKLFF. In DNA, the CDR3 is TGTGCCAGTAGTGTTGGTGGGCGAAGGGACAGGGGAAACGAAAAACTGTTTTTT.

This chain links TRBV30 with TRBJ1-4, with D possibly being TRBD1 (6 bases). V lost 3 bases and J lost 5, with 13 bases in between. This CDR3 contains 14 residues. From germline, CDR1 is GTSNPN and CDR2 SVGIG (reference sequence). The CDR3 spells CAWSDPGTNEKLFF. CDR3 bases: TGTGCCTGGAGCGATCCCGGGACAAATGAAAAACTGTTTTTT.